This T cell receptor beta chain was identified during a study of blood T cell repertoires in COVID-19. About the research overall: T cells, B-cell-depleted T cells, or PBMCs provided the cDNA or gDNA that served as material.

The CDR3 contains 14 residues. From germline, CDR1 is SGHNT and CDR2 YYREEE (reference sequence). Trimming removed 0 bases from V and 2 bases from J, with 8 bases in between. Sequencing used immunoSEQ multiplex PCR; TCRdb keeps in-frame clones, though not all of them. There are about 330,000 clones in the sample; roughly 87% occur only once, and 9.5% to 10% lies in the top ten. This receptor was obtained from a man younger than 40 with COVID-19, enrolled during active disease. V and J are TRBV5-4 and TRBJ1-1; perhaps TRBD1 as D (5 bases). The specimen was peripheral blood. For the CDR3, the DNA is TGTGCCAGCAGCTTGGATCAGGGTAACACTGAAGCTTTCTTT. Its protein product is CASSLDQGNTEAFF. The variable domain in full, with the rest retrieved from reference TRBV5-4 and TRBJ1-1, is ETGVTQSPTHLIKTRGQQVTLRCSSQSGHNTVSWYQQALGQGPQFIFQYYREEENGRGNFPPRFSGLQFPNYSSELNVNALELDDSALYLCASSLDQGNTEAFFGQGTRLTVV.